What follows is one T cell receptor beta chain and its context. No antigen is known for it. This entry comes from a study of identical twins. Findings of the study overall: Excess sharing by twins proved weaker in beta out-of-frame sequences. The study drew conclusions from cross-sectional statistical analysis, not from following the same donors.

Template switching created a universal primer site, and the cDNA included unique molecular identifiers. One entry per CDR3 protein, called by TCRdb with MiXCR from the 5' RACE reads. The table has some 1,600,000 distinct CDR3 sequences, around 29% seen once. This receptor was identified in a newborn girl in good health. What was sequenced was cord blood.

CDR3 sequence reads: CASSEPASGSLETQYF. Here the CDR3 DNA reads TGTGCCAGCAGTGAACCCGCTAGCGGGAGCCTAGAGACCCAGTACTTC. The V and J genes are TRBV25-1 and TRBJ2-7; 10 nucleotides match TRBD2. The J call is uncertain, as TRBJ2-5 better fits the DNA end. The germline gives CDR1 MGHDK, CDR2 SYGVNS. The CDR3 spans 16 residues.